This TCR beta chain was found in a study of blood T cell repertoires in COVID-19. Overall study context: From the United States, Italy and Spain came samples of acute and convalescent COVID-19.

Germline V CDR1 and CDR2: LGHNA, YNFKEQ. V was pared by 3 bases and J by 4 bases, with 15 bases between. The CDR3 length is 16 residues. Method: immunoSEQ multiplex PCR; TCRdb's copy keeps in-frame clones and lacks some. The table lists 150,000 to 200,000 clones, 84% of them singletons. The chain is built from TRBV4-2 and TRBJ2-2; D is perhaps TRBD2 (7 bases). The receptor was isolated from a man between 18 and 35 years old with active or convalescent COVID-19. The sequenced sample consisted of peripheral blood. CDR3 nucleotide sequence: TGTGCCAGCAGCCAGGGAGGGGGAGGGCTCACCGGGGAGCTGTTTTTT. Protein: CASSQGGGGLTGELFF.